The rows below give T cell receptor beta chains drawn from one sample of a study of neurological immune-mediated disorders. TCRdb itself ran the 5' RACE reads through MiXCR, one entry per CDR3 protein. The table includes around 47,000 distinct CDR3 sequences, roughly 13% detected once. Sequencing input: PBMCs. The receptor set was obtained from a female donor in good health. CDR3s include the opening cysteine and the closing phenylalanine or tryptophan. A D gene is named only where the DNA matches it firmly. Expanded clones get a size class; other rows say once, few or many, or leave the size out.

j_call: TRBJ1-2; v_call: TRBV2; clone_size: many; d_call: .; cdr3_aa: CASSEARAATHGYTF; cdr3_nt: TGTGCCAGCAGTGAAGCGCGCGCGGCAACTCATGGCTACACCTTC
j_call: TRBJ2-4; v_call: TRBV2; clone_size: many; d_call: .; cdr3_aa: CASSARAPNIQYF; cdr3_nt: TGTGCCAGCAGTGCCCGGGCCCCCAACATTCAGTACTTC
j_call: TRBJ2-3; v_call: TRBV5-6; clone_size: many; d_call: TRBD2; cdr3_aa: CASSPTGGGVPTDTQYF; cdr3_nt: TGTGCCAGCAGCCCTACGGGGGGGGGTGTCCCCACAGATACGCAGTATTTT
j_call: TRBJ2-5; v_call: TRBV6-2/TRBV6-3; clone_size: .; d_call: .; cdr3_aa: CASSRGAHRPETQYF; cdr3_nt: TGTGCCAGCAGTCGTGGAGCCCATAGACCAGAGACCCAGTACTTC
j_call: TRBJ2-3; v_call: TRBV5-1; clone_size: many; d_call: .; cdr3_aa: CASSLGIGRFEQYF; cdr3_nt: TGCGCCAGCAGCTTGGGAATTGGGAGATTTGAGCAGTATTTT
j_call: TRBJ2-5; v_call: TRBV5-5; clone_size: many; d_call: .; cdr3_aa: CASSLTLGSTETQYF; cdr3_nt: TGTGCCAGCAGCTTGACTCTCGGGAGTACGGAGACCCAGTACTTC
j_call: TRBJ1-5; v_call: TRBV20-1; clone_size: many; d_call: .; cdr3_aa: CSALVGGNPSNQPQHF; cdr3_nt: TGCAGTGCCCTAGTCGGGGGGAACCCTAGCAATCAGCCCCAGCATTTT
j_call: TRBJ2-3; v_call: TRBV24-1; clone_size: many; d_call: .; cdr3_aa: CATSGNPLKESRRPTDTQYF; cdr3_nt: TGTGCCACCAGTGGGAACCCGCTCAAAGAGTCCCGACGCCCCACAGATACGCAGTATTTT
j_call: TRBJ1-1; v_call: TRBV3-1; clone_size: many; d_call: .; cdr3_aa: CASSLEGLKNTEAFF; cdr3_nt: TGTGCCAGCAGCCTCGAGGGGCTCAAGAACACTGAAGCTTTCTTT
j_call: TRBJ2-1; v_call: TRBV2; clone_size: many; d_call: TRBD2; cdr3_aa: CASSVGGGGREQFF; cdr3_nt: TGTGCCAGCAGTGTTGGCGGGGGGGGGCGTGAGCAGTTCTTC
j_call: TRBJ2-7; v_call: TRBV10-2; clone_size: many; d_call: .; cdr3_aa: CASSTTYEQYF; cdr3_nt: TGCGCCAGCAGTACCACCTACGAGCAGTACTTC
j_call: TRBJ1-1; v_call: TRBV5-1; clone_size: many; d_call: .; cdr3_aa: CASSLVPGDTEAFF; cdr3_nt: TGCGCCAGCAGCTTGGTTCCGGGGGACACTGAAGCTTTCTTT
j_call: TRBJ1-1; v_call: TRBV20-1; clone_size: many; d_call: TRBD1; cdr3_aa: CSALPPDRGNTEAFF; cdr3_nt: TGCAGTGCTCTCCCTCCTGACAGGGGGAACACTGAAGCTTTCTTT
j_call: TRBJ1-6; v_call: TRBV12-3/TRBV12-4; clone_size: many; d_call: .; cdr3_aa: CASTLSTLARINSPLHF; cdr3_nt: TGTGCCAGCACTTTAAGCACTCTTGCCAGGATTAATTCACCCCTCCACTTT
j_call: TRBJ1-1; v_call: TRBV7-2; clone_size: .; d_call: .; cdr3_aa: CASSPQSYEAFF; cdr3_nt: TGTGCCAGCAGCCCACAGTCTTATGAAGCTTTCTTT
j_call: TRBJ1-4; v_call: TRBV29-1; clone_size: many; d_call: .; cdr3_aa: CSVDWAGDADEKLFF; cdr3_nt: TGCAGCGTTGATTGGGCAGGGGATGCAGATGAAAAACTGTTTTTT
j_call: TRBJ2-1; v_call: TRBV29-1; clone_size: many; d_call: TRBD2; cdr3_aa: CSVGGEREATYNEQFF; cdr3_nt: TGCAGCGTTGGAGGGGAGCGGGAGGCCACCTACAATGAGCAGTTCTTC
j_call: TRBJ1-1; v_call: TRBV7-2; clone_size: many; d_call: .; cdr3_aa: CASSFFGRRNTEAFF; cdr3_nt: TGTGCCAGCAGCTTCTTCGGGCGCCGGAACACTGAAGCTTTCTTT
j_call: TRBJ2-2; v_call: TRBV3-1; clone_size: .; d_call: .; cdr3_aa: CASSQDSGGRTGELFF; cdr3_nt: TGTGCCAGCAGCCAAGATTCTGGGGGTCGCACCGGGGAGCTGTTTTTT
j_call: TRBJ1-1; v_call: TRBV5-1; clone_size: many; d_call: .; cdr3_aa: CASSFSPGARAEAFF; cdr3_nt: TGCGCCAGCAGCTTTTCCCCAGGGGCTAGAGCTGAAGCTTTCTTT
j_call: TRBJ2-1; v_call: TRBV7-3; clone_size: many; d_call: .; cdr3_aa: CASSLVSAGLYNEQFF; cdr3_nt: TGTGCCAGCAGCTTAGTGAGCGCAGGGCTCTACAATGAGCAGTTCTTC
j_call: TRBJ1-2; v_call: TRBV20-1; clone_size: many; d_call: .; cdr3_aa: CSALFGDYDYGYTF; cdr3_nt: TGCAGTGCCCTATTCGGGGATTATGACTATGGCTACACCTTC
j_call: TRBJ2-1; v_call: TRBV30; clone_size: many; d_call: TRBD2; cdr3_aa: CAWGGLAGGFRVQFF; cdr3_nt: TGTGCCTGGGGAGGACTAGCGGGGGGGTTTAGGGTGCAGTTCTTC
j_call: TRBJ2-2; v_call: TRBV10-1; clone_size: many; d_call: TRBD2; cdr3_aa: CASSWTSAGELFF; cdr3_nt: TGCGCCAGCAGCTGGACTAGCGCCGGGGAGCTGTTTTTT
j_call: TRBJ2-7; v_call: TRBV11-2; clone_size: .; d_call: .; cdr3_aa: CASSLDPRAEEQYF; cdr3_nt: TGTGCCAGCAGCTTAGATCCCCGCGCAGAAGAGCAGTACTTC
j_call: TRBJ1-2; v_call: TRBV5-1; clone_size: many; d_call: TRBD1; cdr3_aa: CASSTGTGNGYTF; cdr3_nt: TGCGCCAGCAGCACCGGGACAGGGAATGGCTACACCTTC